This T cell receptor (beta chain) was obtained from a study of regulatory T cells in long-lasting Graves disease (dated by TCRdb to the early 2020s). For the study in its entirety: Patients with newly diagnosed Graves' disease had been on antithyroid drugs for under 3 months. This study used TCR sequencing and RNA sequencing of peripheral blood to compare persistent Graves' disease patients against newly diagnosed Graves' disease patients. The study was conducted in China and was registered as a clinical trial. A total of roughly 35 samples underwent TCR sequencing: about 13 from persistent and around 20 from newly diagnosed Graves' disease patients. Overall results and qualifications from the work: The authors noted that the small sample size was a limitation that may lower accuracy. Only peripheral blood was studied, because thyroid tissue, the primary lesion, was inaccessible. Lower TCR Shannon entropy and fewer highly expanded clones were observed in persistent Graves' disease patients than in newly diagnosed patients, which suggested clonal expansion. Sequencing and analysis were restricted to the TCR beta chain. A larger number of public clonotypes was shared among persistent patients (2,741) than among newly diagnosed patients (over 850).

Only a few counts were recorded for this clonotype. What this receptor recognizes is not known. Per-nucleotide qualities are absent, and no much larger clonotype sits a single base away. The meaning of the sample's time point label: newly diagnosed GD, antithyroid drugs for less than 3 months. For both TCR sequencing and RNA sequencing, RNA was extracted from PBMCs in TRIzol. Graves' disease was diagnosed according to American Thyroid Association guidelines. Patients were recruited from an endocrinology department in Xi'an, China. From each patient, 7.5 to 9.5 milliliters of peripheral blood was collected into an EDTA anticoagulant tube. Ficoll Paque Plus density gradient separation was used to isolate PBMCs, and no further T cell sorting was done. An Agilent 2100 Bioanalyzer and agarose gel were used to check RNA quality, while a NanoDrop 2000 measured RNA concentration. Library preparation was by multiplex PCR. Sequencing took place on an Illumina HiSeq 4000. CDR3 regions were amplified by Arm-PCR with iRepertoire HTBI primers to construct TCR beta libraries. PCR products were gel purified before sequencing. In the authors' own workflow: Gene usage analysis of CDR3 amino acid clonotypes used the approximately 62 TRBV and about 15 TRBJ segments found across samples. COPE and FqMerger were used to merge the filtered high-quality paired reads into contigs. BLAST was used to align contigs to IMGT TRBV, TRBD and TRBJ reference genes, and CDR3 was defined according to IMGT. Any clonotype with a frequency above 0.1% was classified as a highly expanded clone. Shannon entropy was used to measure repertoire diversity, and the Gini coefficient was used to measure V-J evenness. A clonotype found in more than one individual was treated as public. TCRdb ran its own pipeline on the public reads, namely fastp trimming at Q25 and MiXCR clone calling, and kept in-frame beta chains. Records with the same CDR3 protein are collapsed into one entry carrying the most frequent genes and DNA. The V and J calls were determined by TCRdb, not by the authors. Recorded for this sample are 350,000 to 450,000 distinct CDR3 sequences; 14% to 15% of them occurred a single time. The top ten hold approximately 7.8% of the sample.

These records were also assigned to another study, of T cells in Graves' hyperthyroidism and ophthalmopathy. Taken from the second paper: A patient counted as having stable Graves' hyperthyroidism if no progression to ophthalmopathy occurred over 18 months of follow-up. The hyperthyroidism patients were between 18 and 65 years old and newly diagnosed, with a disease duration of less than 2 months. The study excluded patients with uncontrolled infections, other autoimmune diseases, pregnancy or lactation. Diagnoses relied on clinical symptoms, serum thyroxine and TRAb, thyroid ultrasound and orbital computed tomography. For the first round of RT-PCR on the TCR CDR3, the HTBI primer set was used together with the Qiagen OneStep RT-PCR kit. Blood samples also contained most of the expanded thyroid clonotypes (frequency above 0.001), which suggests that blood repertoires may reflect thyroid immune responses. In cross-validation, a model built on a 13 V-J signature told ophthalmopathy apart from stable hyperthyroidism with roughly 87% sensitivity and about 81% specificity, and in testing the same model reached 80%/75%. In validation, the model predicted progression to ophthalmopathy with around 71% sensitivity and roughly 72% specificity, a median of 6.5 months before onset. To identify TCR V-J signatures that set the groups apart, the researchers used a discovery cohort of roughly 100 patients, made up of under 50 with Graves' ophthalmopathy and approximately 57 with stable Graves' hyperthyroidism. Prospective prediction of ophthalmopathy was tested in an independent validation cohort of some 20 hyperthyroidism patients and 17 patients who later progressed to ophthalmopathy. For training and testing, the roughly 97 patients in the discovery cohort were randomly divided in a 7:3 ratio. Thyroid tissue and blood T-cell repertoires from six Graves' hyperthyroidism patients were also compared in the study. After blood sampling, hyperthyroidism patients were treated with methimazole at a starting dose of 30 mg daily, and ophthalmopathy patients were treated with high-dose intravenous methylprednisolone. Libraries were constructed in a second round of multiplex PCR, after which size selection and purification were carried out. Sequencing of the libraries was done on an Illumina HiSeq2000 using paired-end 100 bp reads. SOAPnuke was used to process the raw data, throwing out any read that contained adapters or uncalled bases, had a mean Phred below 15, or lacked an exact constant-primer or identifier match. High-quality paired reads were merged using COPE v1.2.5, and each unique nucleotide sequence was defined as a clonotype. Clonotypes were aligned to IMGT TRBV, TRBD and TRBJ reference segments using MiTCR v1.1. Only V-J combinations with frequency above 0.0001, covering 99% to 99.2% of repertoires, were analysed. The TCS score was defined as the ratio of F50 (clonal expansion) to E x V (chaos), calculated using BLOSUM62-based TCRdist between CDR3 peptides within each V-J. Welch's t-statistics and random forest reduced fewer than 600 V-J features to 10 to 15, which were used in a naive Bayes classifier (R e1071). Sample size was not statistically predetermined, and blinding of investigators to group allocation was not performed. The paper describes TCR Vbeta CDR3 sequencing of 120 to 150 peripheral blood samples, made up of 43 ophthalmopathy patients, 70 to 75 hyperthyroidism patients and roughly 17 progressor patients.

The TCR was taken from a woman aged 40 to 50 with Graves disease. Donor details come from another sample of the same person, matched by shared clones. Material: peripheral blood mononuclear cells (PBMCs), obtained at new diagnosis, from a patient treated with antithyroid drugs.

The CDR3 corresponds to CASSESAVGFRNEQFF. The DNA is TGTGCCAGCAGTGAATCGGCCGTCGGGTTCCGAAATGAGCAGTTCTTC. The chain joins TRBV25-1 to TRBJ2-1; the D gene is not confidently resolved. The germline V gene yields MGHDK for CDR1 and SYGVNS for CDR2. V and J lose 1 base and 7 bases, and a span of 17 bases separates them. From the cysteine through the phenylalanine, the CDR3 covers 16 amino acids. CDR3 DNA is the only sequence kept; it has 48 bases, read in frame from the first base. Joined to the reference TRBV25-1 and TRBJ2-1 proteins, this CDR3 gives the full variable domain: EADIYQTPRYLVIGTGKKITLECSQTMGHDKMYWYQQDPGMELHLIHYSYGVNSTEKGDLSSESTVSRIRTEHFPLTLESARPSHTSQYLCASSESAVGFRNEQFFGPGTRLTVL.